This TCR beta chain was observed in a study of metastatic and nonmetastatic thyroid tumors. Study information: Comparative analysis of repertoires was undertaken across blood and tumor or nodule tissue obtained from malignant and benign thyroid patients.

V lost 2 bases and J 3 bases, leaving 10 bases between the germline ends. The length of the CDR3 is 14 residues. The germline V gene has CDR1 LNHDA and CDR2 SQIVND (reference sequence). Not a single patient had been given any form of treatment at any point before undergoing thyroid surgery. This clone was counted ten times or more. TCRdb re-called the PCR reads via MiXCR. This repertoire shows 40,000 to 50,000 clones, less than 5% found once; its top ten account for around a tenth. Input material: blood. This clonotype was sampled from a female donor with papillary thyroid cancer or a benign thyroid nodule (not recorded which). Some clones in this sample may be carry-over from other donors' samples. The genes are TRBV19 and TRBJ1-1; a possible D gene is TRBD1 (5 bases). The CDR3 spells CASSINGGDTEAFF. CDR3 sequence (DNA): TGTGCCAGTAGTATAAATGGAGGGGACACTGAAGCTTTCTTT.